The T cell receptor (beta chain) described here comes from a study of Graves' ophthalmopathy and Graves' hyperthyroidism. The CDR3 is 14 residues long. The V end was cut by 4 bases, the J end by 5 bases, with 11 bases between. The germline CDR1 and CDR2 sequences are MNHNS and SASEGT. About this clonotype itself: What it binds is not known.

Study conclusions and caveats: Predictions made by the model for ophthalmopathy progression reached 70.59% sensitivity and almost 75% specificity.

Under 3 months in duration, the ophthalmopathy in affected donors had moderate-to-severe activity, CAS ≥3 and NOSPECS ≥4. The authors amplified TCR beta CDR3 regions, and they did so from RNA transcripts for repertoire sequencing. HTBI-primed first-round RT-PCR preceded second-round multiplex PCR. TCRdb redid the calling of the multiplex PCR reads with MiXCR, one entry per CDR3 protein. The table records 650,000 to 900,000 distinct CDR3 sequences, 40% of them present only once. This TCR derives from an adult man with Graves' ophthalmopathy. The V gene is TRBV6-1, the J gene TRBJ1-4, with no clear D. Input material: peripheral blood. This CDR3 reads CASSVSRRNEKLFF. The CDR3 region has the DNA TGTGCCAGCAGTGTAAGCAGAAGAAATGAAAAACTGTTTTTT.